Listed below are T cell receptor beta chains from one sample, sequenced in a study of T cells in localized non-small cell lung cancer. Data came from immunoSEQ multiplex PCR; TCRdb stores just in-frame clones and leaves some out. The table has about 17,000 clones, more than 70% seen once. This material consisted of peripheral blood, taken before any cancer treatment. These receptors were collected from a male donor older than 55 with stage III lung adenocarcinoma. Both conserved end residues are trimmed from each CDR3. Fields, in order: CDR3 protein, clone size, V gene. Clone sizes are given selectively: once, few, many, or a class where the clone is expanded.

cdr3_aa: ASTQGGGNTIY
clone_size: -
v_call: TRBV6-5

cdr3_aa: ASNSGGWETQY
clone_size: -
v_call: TRBV2

cdr3_aa: ASSPHLHGNIQY
clone_size: -
v_call: TRBV14

cdr3_aa: ASSLGTGGSSYNEQF
clone_size: -
v_call: TRBV5-1

cdr3_aa: ASSRSAEETQY
clone_size: -
v_call: TRBV18

cdr3_aa: ASSALYVRGGVGELF
clone_size: once
v_call: TRBV2

cdr3_aa: ASSFNAGGHEQY
clone_size: -
v_call: TRBV27

cdr3_aa: ASSALRTGGKFGELF
clone_size: few
v_call: TRBV19

cdr3_aa: ASQGFSDTQY
clone_size: -
v_call: TRBV2

cdr3_aa: ASTPRGGTRSEAF
clone_size: -
v_call: TRBV19

cdr3_aa: AISATHRDYGYT
clone_size: -
v_call: TRBV10-3

cdr3_aa: ASSDRVRDAF
clone_size: -
v_call: TRBV6-5

cdr3_aa: ASGNYAGVAYEQY
clone_size: -
v_call: TRBV6-1

cdr3_aa: ASSAGTPYGYT
clone_size: -
v_call: TRBV6-4

cdr3_aa: AWSGGHRQPQH
clone_size: once
v_call: TRBV30

cdr3_aa: ASSEVSDTQY
clone_size: few
v_call: TRBV6-1

cdr3_aa: ASSIGEGYT
clone_size: -
v_call: TRBV10-2

cdr3_aa: ASRETGEQF
clone_size: -
v_call: TRBV11-2

cdr3_aa: AWRETNRDTRSSNQPQH
clone_size: once
v_call: TRBV30

cdr3_aa: ASSQRQGSVPVNEQF
clone_size: -
v_call: TRBV27

cdr3_aa: ASSPPSSSGGVEQY
clone_size: -
v_call: TRBV18

cdr3_aa: ASSENSQYRTSTDTQY
clone_size: -
v_call: TRBV10-2

cdr3_aa: ASSFSTGGSPTRLYEQY
clone_size: -
v_call: TRBV5-1